A single sample is the source of the 14 T cell receptor beta chains below, sequenced in a study of cytomegalovirus exposure and HLA in healthy donors. The primer mix had 60 Vbeta and 13 Jbeta primers. Profiling relied on immunoSEQ multiplex PCR, and the TCRdb table lists in-frame clones only, not all of them. The table shows some 200,000 clones, with around 81% occurring only once. Sample: PBMCs. All receptors derive from a woman aged 25-40 years in good health and CMV-seropositive.

The rearrangement links TRBV5-1 to TRBJ2-6; 9 bases align to TRBD1. With V trimmed by 1 base and J by 2 bases, 7 bases remained unmatched. There are 18 residues in the CDR3. In germline, CDR1 is SGHRS, CDR2 YFSETQ. The CDR3 bases are TGCGCCAGCAGCTTGTGGGGGACAGGGTGGACTGGGGCCAACGTCCTGACTTTC. As protein: CASSLWGTGWTGANVLTF.

In nucleotides, the CDR3 is TGCGCCAGCAGCGCCCCCGGACAGACTGGAAACACCATATATTTT. Its translation is CASSAPGQTGNTIYF. The rearrangement links TRBV4-1 to TRBJ1-3; D is possibly TRBD1 (6 bases). The length of the CDR3 is 15 residues. Trimming removed 5 bases from V and 2 bases from J, with 13 bases in between. Germline assignment: CDR1 MGHRA and CDR2 YSYEKL.

This clone was detected once. The CDR3 region is CASSPNTGTGTEAFF. DNA of the CDR3: TGTGCCAGCAGCCCAAACACAGGAACAGGCACTGAAGCTTTCTTT. The rearrangement uses TRBV7-2 and TRBJ1-1; D is possibly TRBD1 (5 bases). The CDR3 loop spans 15 amino acids. Trimming shortened V by 5 bases and J by 4 bases, and 17 bases separated the two germline ends. From germline, CDR1 is SGHTA and CDR2 FQGNSA.

The V gene is TRBV5-1, the J gene TRBJ1-1; 9 bases agree with TRBD1. Per the germline V gene, CDR1 is SGHRS and CDR2 is YFSETQ. The CDR3 runs 16 residues. V lost 4 bases, J lost 6 bases, and 13 bases stayed unmatched. Written as DNA, the CDR3 is TGCGCCAGCAGCCATAAGACCGGGACAGGGCCCCCTGAAGCTTTCTTT. It codes for CASSHKTGTGPPEAFF.

The chain links TRBV7-2 to TRBJ1-4; TRBD1 matches 10 bases. This CDR3 has 13 residues. Per germline, CDR1 SGHTA and CDR2 FQGNSA. The junction had 1 base not matched to a gene; V was cut back by 5 bases and J by 7 bases. CDR3: CASSRDRGEKLFF. CDR3 nucleotide sequence: TGTGCCAGCAGCCGGGACAGGGGTGAAAAACTGTTTTTT.

The V gene is TRBV29-1, the J gene TRBJ1-2, with TRBD1 matching 9 bases. CDR3 length: 12 residues. CDR1 is SQVTM, CDR2 ANQGSEA, per germline. Trimming took 5 bases from V and 8 from J; bases not matched to a gene: 6. The CDR3 here is CSVYGQGIGYTF. In DNA, the CDR3 is TGCAGCGTTTACGGACAGGGGATAGGCTACACCTTC.

This clone was observed once. The chain links TRBV10-3 to TRBJ1-6; 10 bases align to TRBD1. The CDR3 is 14 residues long. V shed 2 bases and J 9 bases; nucleotides not matched to a gene: 1. Germline V lookup: CDR1 ENHRY, CDR2 SYGVKD. CDR3 in DNA: TGTGCCATCAGTGAGGGACAGGGGGTTTCACCCCTCCACTTT. It yields the protein CAISEGQGVSPLHF.

The V gene is TRBV4-3, the J gene TRBJ1-5; 8 bases are a match to TRBD1. V shed 1 base and J 1 base; nucleotides not matched to a gene: 12. The germline gives CDR1 LGHNA, CDR2 YSLEER. The CDR3 has 19 amino acids. This CDR3 reads CASSQAWGAGGLSNQPQHF. The CDR3, as DNA: TGCGCCAGCAGCCAAGCTTGGGGCGCAGGGGGCCTGAGCAATCAGCCCCAGCATTTT.

The chain recombines TRBV6-5 with TRBJ2-5; 7 bases align to TRBD2. This CDR3 is built from 15 residues. Germline lookup yields CDR1 MNHEY and CDR2 SVGAGI. Trimming at V came to 5 bases and at J to 5 bases, leaving 11 bases not matched to a gene. Written as DNA, the CDR3 is TGTGCCAGCAGTCGCGGGGGTTTTGACGTGGAGACCCAGTACTTC. It encodes CASSRGGFDVETQYF.

The V call is TRBV5-1, the J call TRBJ2-5; D uncertain. V lost 5 bases and J lost 0, with 5 bases in between. The germline V gene has CDR1 SGHRS and CDR2 YFSETQ. The CDR3 is 12 residues long. In DNA form, the CDR3 reads TGCGCCAGCAGGGCTGACCAAGAGACCCAGTACTTC. Translating it yields CASRADQETQYF.

The chain employs TRBV4-1 and TRBJ1-4; D call uncertain. The CDR3 runs 14 residues. From germline, CDR1 is MGHRA and CDR2 YSYEKL. Trimming left V 6 bases short and J 5 bases short, with 13 bases between. The DNA for the CDR3 is TGCGCCAGCAGGTACCGGGTCGGGAATGAAAAACTGTTTTTT. Residues: CASRYRVGNEKLFF.

The J gene is TRBJ1-2, the V gene TRBV29-1; a possible D gene is TRBD1 (5 bases). V lost 1 base and J 3 bases, leaving 24 bases between the germline ends. This CDR3 comprises 18 residues. CDR1 is SQVTM and CDR2 is ANQGSEA in the germline V gene. The CDR3 loop reads CSVEAAAQGRQWDYGYTF. The CDR3 DNA reads as TGCAGCGTTGAAGCGGCGGCTCAGGGAAGACAATGGGACTATGGCTACACCTTC.

V is TRBV5-1 and J is TRBJ2-7, with 12 bases that match TRBD1. After removal of 0 bases from V and 8 bases from J, the junction contained 6 bases not matched to a gene. The CDR3 totals 15 residues. In germline, CDR1 is SGHRS, CDR2 YFSETQ. In DNA, the CDR3 is TGCGCCAGCAGCTTGGAAGGGACAGGGGGCATCCAGCAGTACTTC. Its protein product is CASSLEGTGGIQQYF.

The chain joins TRBV6-6 to TRBJ1-5; 7 bases are shared with TRBD1. CDR1 and CDR2 from the germline V gene are MNHNY and SVGAGI (reference sequence). V trimming: 9 bases; J trimming: 4 bases; junction bases outside the gene matches: 12. The CDR3 sequence is 15 residues long. The CDR3 DNA is TGTGCCAGTCGCCCCTCGACAGGGAGAAATCAGCCCCAGCATTTT. It codes for CASRPSTGRNQPQHF.